The TCR beta chain under discussion was sequenced for a study of OX40 agonist ivuxolimab in advanced cancers. Study background: Ivuxolimab, which patients received intravenously every 2 weeks, was dosed at 0.01 to 10 mg/kg. Study conclusions and caveats: Near-lowest levels of clonal expansion characterized partial responders at 0.1-3.0 mg/kg. On average, CD8+ T cells showed a greater number of expanded clones than CD4+.

In regard to this clone: Its target is unknown.

Data came from immunoSEQ multiplex PCR; TCRdb stores just in-frame clones and leaves some out. Here the sample spans tens of thousands of clones, over 80% being singletons. The origin of this receptor is an adult with an advanced solid tumor such as melanoma, head and neck, liver or kidney cancer. The input for sequencing was CD4+ or CD8+ T cells sorted from blood, taken in a trial of the OX40 agonist ivuxolimab.

The DNA of the CDR3 is TGTGCCACCAGCGAACCCGGGACAGGCTACAATGAGCAGTTCTTC. This translates into CATSEPGTGYNEQFF. The rearrangement links TRBV15 to TRBJ2-1; 8 bases are shared with TRBD1. The V segment lost 5 bases and the J segment 3 bases; nucleotides outside the gene matches: 6. The germline V gene has CDR1 LNHNV and CDR2 YYDKDF (reference sequence). This CDR3 has 15 residues.